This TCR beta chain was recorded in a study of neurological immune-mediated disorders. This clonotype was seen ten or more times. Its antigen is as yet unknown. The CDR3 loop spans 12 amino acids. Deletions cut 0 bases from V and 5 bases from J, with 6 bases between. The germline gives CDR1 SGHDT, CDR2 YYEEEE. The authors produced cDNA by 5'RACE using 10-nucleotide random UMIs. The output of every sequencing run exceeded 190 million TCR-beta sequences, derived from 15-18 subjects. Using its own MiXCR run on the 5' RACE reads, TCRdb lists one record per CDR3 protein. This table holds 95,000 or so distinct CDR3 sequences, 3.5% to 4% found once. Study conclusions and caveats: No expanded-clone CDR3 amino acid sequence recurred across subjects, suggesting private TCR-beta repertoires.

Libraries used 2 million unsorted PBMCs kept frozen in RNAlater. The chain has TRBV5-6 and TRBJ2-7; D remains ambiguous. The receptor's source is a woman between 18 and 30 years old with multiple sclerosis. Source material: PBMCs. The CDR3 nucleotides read TGTGCCAGCAGCTTGGGGCTTGACGAGCAGTACTTC. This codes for CASSLGLDEQYF.